A single sample gave rise to the 2 T cell receptor beta chains below, sequenced in a study of neoadjuvant nivolumab and ipilimumab in lung cancer. Measured with immunoSEQ multiplex PCR; TCRdb has only the in-frame clones, and not every one. The data contain approximately 17,000 clones, approximately 76% of them singletons. Specimen: tumor tissue, collected after neoadjuvant nivolumab, alone or with ipilimumab, at or shortly before surgery. These receptors were taken from an adult with non-small cell lung cancer.

The chain employs TRBV5-1 and TRBJ1-2, with D unclear. CDR3 length: 14 amino acids. In germline, CDR1 is SGHRS, CDR2 YFSETQ. Trimming cost V 4 bases and J 8 bases, with 18 bases left between them. The CDR3 DNA is TGCGCCAGCAGCCCTTCCGGCCGGGCCGGCGGCTACACCTTC. Translating it yields CASSPSGRAGGYTF.

This chain connects TRBV30 to TRBJ2-5; no definite D call. Germline CDR1 is GTSNPN and CDR2 is SVGIG (reference sequence). V lost 0 bases to trimming and J lost 2 bases, with 7 bases between them. The CDR3 consists of 13 residues. The CDR3 region is CAWSVGGQETQYF. DNA of the CDR3: TGTGCCTGGAGTGTTGGTGGGCAAGAGACCCAGTACTTC.